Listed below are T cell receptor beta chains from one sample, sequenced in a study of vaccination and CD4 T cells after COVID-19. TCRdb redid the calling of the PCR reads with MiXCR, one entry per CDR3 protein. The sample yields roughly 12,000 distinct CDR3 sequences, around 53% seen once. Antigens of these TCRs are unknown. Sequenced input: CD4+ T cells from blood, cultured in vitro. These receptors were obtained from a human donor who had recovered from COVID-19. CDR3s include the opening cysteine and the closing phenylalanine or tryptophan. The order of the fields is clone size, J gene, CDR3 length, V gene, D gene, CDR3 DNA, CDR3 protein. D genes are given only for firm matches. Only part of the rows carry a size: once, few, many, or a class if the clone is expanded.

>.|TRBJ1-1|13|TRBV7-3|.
TGTGCCAGCAGCTCATACAGGAACACTGAAGCTTTCTTT
CASSSYRNTEAFF
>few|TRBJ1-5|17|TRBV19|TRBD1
TGTGCCACCGAGGGGTGGATTGAGGGACAGGGCTATCAGCCCCAGCATTTT
CATEGWIEGQGYQPQHF
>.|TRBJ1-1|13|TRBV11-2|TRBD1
TGTGCCAGCAGATATCCGGGACAGGGGCCAGCTTTCTTT
CASRYPGQGPAFF
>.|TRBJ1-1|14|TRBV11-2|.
TGTGCCAGCAGCTTGGTCCGAATGAACACTGAAGCTTTCTTT
CASSLVRMNTEAFF
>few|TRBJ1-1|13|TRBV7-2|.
TGTGCCAGCAGCTTTAGCGTGAACACTGAAGCTTTCTTT
CASSFSVNTEAFF
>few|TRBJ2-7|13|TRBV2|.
TGTGCCAGCAGGGCCGGCAGGGTAGGCGAGCAGTACTTC
CASRAGRVGEQYF
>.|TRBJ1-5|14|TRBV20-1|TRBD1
TGCAGTGCGGTAGCCGGGACAGGGGGCCAGCCCCAGCATTTT
CSAVAGTGGQPQHF
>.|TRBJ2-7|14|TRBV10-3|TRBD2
TGTGCCATCAGATCCGGGACTAGCGGGTACGAGCAGTACTTC
CAIRSGTSGYEQYF
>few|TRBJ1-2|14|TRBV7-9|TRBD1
TGTGCCAGCACCAATCCCGGGACAGGGGATGGCTACACCTTC
CASTNPGTGDGYTF
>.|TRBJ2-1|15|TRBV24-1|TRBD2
TGTGCCACCAGTGAAGGACTAGCGGGAAACAATGAGCAGTTCTTC
CATSEGLAGNNEQFF
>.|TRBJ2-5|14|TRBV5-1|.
TGCGCCAGCAGGTATGGACGGCTCCAAGAGACCCAGTACTTC
CASRYGRLQETQYF
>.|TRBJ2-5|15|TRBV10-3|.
TGTGCCATCAGTGGAGGGACACCGGGAGAAGAGACCCAGTACTTC
CAISGGTPGEETQYF
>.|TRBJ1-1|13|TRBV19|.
TGTGCCAGTAGTATACAGATGAACACTGAAGCTTTCTTT
CASSIQMNTEAFF
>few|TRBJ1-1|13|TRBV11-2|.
TGTGCCAGCAGCCTCCGCGCGAGCACTGAAGCTTTCTTT
CASSLRASTEAFF
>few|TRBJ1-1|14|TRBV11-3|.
TGTGCCAGCAGCTTAGATCGACTGGGCACTGAAGCTTTCTTT
CASSLDRLGTEAFF
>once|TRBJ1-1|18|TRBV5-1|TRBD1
TGCGCCAGCAGCTTCCAAACTATATCGACAGGGGGCAGCACTGAAGCTTTCTTT
CASSFQTISTGGSTEAFF
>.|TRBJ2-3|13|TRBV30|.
TGTGCCTGGAGACAGGGGGGGAAAGATACGCAGTATTTT
CAWRQGGKDTQYF
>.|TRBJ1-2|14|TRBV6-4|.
TGTGCCAGAAACACCCCCCGGTTCGTCGATGGCTACACCTTC
CARNTPRFVDGYTF
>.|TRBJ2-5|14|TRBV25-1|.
TGTGCCAGCAGTGAATATACAGATCGGGAGACCCAGTACTTC
CASSEYTDRETQYF
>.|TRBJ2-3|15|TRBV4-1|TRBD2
TGCGCCAGCAGCCCGTGGGGACTAGCGGGGGCAGAGAAGTATTTT
CASSPWGLAGAEKYF
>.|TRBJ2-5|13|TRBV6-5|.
TGTGCCAGCAGTTGGGGACTTGAAGAGACCCAGTACTTC
CASSWGLEETQYF
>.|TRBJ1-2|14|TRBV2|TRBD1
TGTGCCAGCAGTGAAGTTACGACAGGGGCTGGCTACACCTTC
CASSEVTTGAGYTF
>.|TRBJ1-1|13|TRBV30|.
TGTGCCTGGAGTCGGCAGGTGAACACTGAAGCTTTCTTT
CAWSRQVNTEAFF
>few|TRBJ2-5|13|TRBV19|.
TGTGCCAGTAGCCGACAGGCTCAAGAGACCCAGTACTTC
CASSRQAQETQYF
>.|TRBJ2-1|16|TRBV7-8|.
TGTGCCAGCAGCTTATTGAGGACTCGATATTACAATGAGCAGTTCTTC
CASSLLRTRYYNEQFF
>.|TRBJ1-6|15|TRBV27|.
TGTGCCAACAGTCCCCTCGGGGGGGGAAATTCACCCCTCCACTTT
CANSPLGGGNSPLHF
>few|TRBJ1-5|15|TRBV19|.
TGTGCCAGTAGTATAGACAGGGGTGGCAATCAGCCCCAGCATTTT
CASSIDRGGNQPQHF
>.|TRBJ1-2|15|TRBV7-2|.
TGTGCCAGCAGCCTAACAACAGGGCTTGGCTATGGCTACACCTTC
CASSLTTGLGYGYTF
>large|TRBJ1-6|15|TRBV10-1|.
TGCGCCAGAAGTCGGGCAGGGAGGAATAATTCACCCCTCCACTTT
CARSRAGRNNSPLHF
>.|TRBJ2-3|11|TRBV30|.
TGTGCCTGGAGTGTCGGAGATACGCAGTATTTT
CAWSVGDTQYF
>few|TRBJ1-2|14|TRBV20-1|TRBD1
TGCAGTGCGAGCGACAGGGTCGAAGACTATGGCTACACCTTC
CSASDRVEDYGYTF
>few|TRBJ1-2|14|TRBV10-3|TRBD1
TGTGCCATCAGTCCGCAGGGGGCCGACTATGGCTACACCTTC
CAISPQGADYGYTF
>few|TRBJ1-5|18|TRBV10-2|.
TGCGCCAGCAGTGATGGGGAGGTTCGTTCGTTTGCGGGGGAGCCCCAGCATTTT
CASSDGEVRSFAGEPQHF
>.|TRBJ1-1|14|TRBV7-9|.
TGTGCCAGCAGCTTATGGGGATCGTGGACTGAAGCTTTCTTT
CASSLWGSWTEAFF
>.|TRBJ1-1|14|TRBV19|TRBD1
TGTGCCAGTAGTCGGAGGGGGCGAGATACTGAAGCTTTCTTT
CASSRRGRDTEAFF
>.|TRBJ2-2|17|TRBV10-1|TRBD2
TGCGCCAGCAGTGAGTCACTAGCGGGGATAGGCACCGGGGAGCTGTTTTTT
CASSESLAGIGTGELFF
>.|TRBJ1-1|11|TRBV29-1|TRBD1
TGCAGCGTTAAACAGGGGATTGAAGCTTTCTTT
CSVKQGIEAFF
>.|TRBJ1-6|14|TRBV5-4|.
TGTGCCAGCAGCTTAAGAGGGAAGGATTCACCCCTCCACTTT
CASSLRGKDSPLHF
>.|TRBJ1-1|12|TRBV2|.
TGTGCCAGCAGCCTACGCCGGGAGGTAGCTTTCTTT
CASSLRREVAFF
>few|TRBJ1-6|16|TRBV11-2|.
TGTGCCAGCAGCGAAGGGAGGGGGGCTTTGAATTCACCCCTCCACTTT
CASSEGRGALNSPLHF
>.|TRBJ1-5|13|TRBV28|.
TGTGCCAGCAGTGTGACGAAATCAGGGACCCAGCATTTT
CASSVTKSGTQHF
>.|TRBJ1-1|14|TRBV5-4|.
TGTGCCAGCAGCTTGAACTTCAGGGTTGAGGAAGCTTTCTTT
CASSLNFRVEEAFF
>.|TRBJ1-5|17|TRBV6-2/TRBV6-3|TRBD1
TGTGCCAGCAGTTACATCGGACAGGGGTTGGGCAATCAGCCCCAGCATTTT
CASSYIGQGLGNQPQHF
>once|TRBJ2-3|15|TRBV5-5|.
TGTGCCAGCAGCTTGTTCGGACAGCTCACAGATACGCAGTATTTT
CASSLFGQLTDTQYF
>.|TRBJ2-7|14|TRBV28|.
TGTGCCAGCAGTTTGGTAGGGGGGTCTTACGAGCAGTACTTC
CASSLVGGSYEQYF
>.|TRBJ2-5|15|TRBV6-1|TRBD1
TGTGCCAGCAGTGGAGGGACAGGGGGGCGGGAGACCCAGTACTTC
CASSGGTGGRETQYF
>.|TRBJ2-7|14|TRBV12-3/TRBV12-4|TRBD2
TGTGCCAGCAGTTTAAGCGGGGGGTCCTACGAGCAGTACTTC
CASSLSGGSYEQYF
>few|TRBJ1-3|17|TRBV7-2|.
TGTGCCAGCAGCCCCATCGCGGGGTTCGTGGCTGGAAACACCATATATTTT
CASSPIAGFVAGNTIYF
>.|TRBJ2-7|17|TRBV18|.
TGTGCCAGCTCACCGCCGAGTTGGGGAGATGGCTCCTACGAGCAGTACTTC
CASSPPSWGDGSYEQYF
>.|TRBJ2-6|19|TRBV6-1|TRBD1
TGTGCCAGCAGTGAGACAGGGGGCATTAGCCTCTCTGGGGCCAACGTCCTGACTTTC
CASSETGGISLSGANVLTF
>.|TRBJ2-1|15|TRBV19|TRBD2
TGTGCCAGTAGTATTGAGGGACTAGGTTACAATGAGCAGTTCTTC
CASSIEGLGYNEQFF